This TCR beta chain was recovered during a study of control samples from healthy donors and cancer patients. Germline V gene sequence: CDR1 SGHTA, CDR2 FQGNSA. Trimming shortened V by 5 bases and J by 0 bases, and 16 bases separated the two germline ends. The CDR3 consists of 17 residues. Assay used: immunoSEQ multiplex PCR; TCRdb lists only in-frame clones, some missing. The data hold approximately 150,000 clones, with about 91% observed a single time. The V gene is TRBV7-2, the J gene TRBJ1-4; D is undetermined. The sample was blood. This TCR came from a woman in her thirties or forties in good health. CDR3 residues: CASSPQSAAATNEKLFF. In nucleotides, the CDR3 is TGTGCCAGCAGCCCACAATCCGCCGCTGCAACTAATGAAAAACTGTTTTTT.